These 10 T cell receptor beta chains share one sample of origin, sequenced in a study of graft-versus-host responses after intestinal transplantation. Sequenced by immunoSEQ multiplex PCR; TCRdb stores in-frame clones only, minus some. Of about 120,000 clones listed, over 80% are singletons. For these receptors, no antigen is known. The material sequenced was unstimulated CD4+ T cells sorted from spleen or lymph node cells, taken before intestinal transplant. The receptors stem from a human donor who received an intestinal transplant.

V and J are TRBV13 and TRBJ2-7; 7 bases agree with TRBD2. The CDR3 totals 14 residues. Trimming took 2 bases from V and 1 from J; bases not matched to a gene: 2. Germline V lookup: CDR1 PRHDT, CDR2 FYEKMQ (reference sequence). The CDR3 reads CASSLNSGSYEQYF. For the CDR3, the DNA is TGTGCCAGCAGCTTAAATAGCGGGTCCTACGAGCAGTACTTC.

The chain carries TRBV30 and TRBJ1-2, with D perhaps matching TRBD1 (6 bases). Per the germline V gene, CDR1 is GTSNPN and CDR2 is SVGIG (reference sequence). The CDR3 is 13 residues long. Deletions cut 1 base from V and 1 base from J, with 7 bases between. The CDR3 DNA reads TGTGCCTGGAGTGGGGGGCATAACTATGGCTACACCTTC. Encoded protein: CAWSGGHNYGYTF. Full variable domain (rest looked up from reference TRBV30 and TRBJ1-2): SQTIHQWPATLVQPVGSPLSLECTVEGTSNPNLYWYRQAAGRGLQLLFYSVGIGQISSEVPQNLSASRPQDRQFILSSKKLLLSDSGFYLCAWSGGHNYGYTFGSGTRLTVV.

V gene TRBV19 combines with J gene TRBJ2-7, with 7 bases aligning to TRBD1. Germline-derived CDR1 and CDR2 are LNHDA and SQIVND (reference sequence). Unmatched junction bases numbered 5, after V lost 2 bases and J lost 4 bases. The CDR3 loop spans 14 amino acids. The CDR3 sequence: CASSIRDSLYEQYF. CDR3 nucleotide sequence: TGTGCCAGTAGTATACGGGACAGCCTTTACGAGCAGTACTTC.

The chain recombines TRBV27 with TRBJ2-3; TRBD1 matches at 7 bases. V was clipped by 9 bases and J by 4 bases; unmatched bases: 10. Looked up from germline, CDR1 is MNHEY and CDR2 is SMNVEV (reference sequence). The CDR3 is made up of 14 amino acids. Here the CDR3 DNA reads TGTGCCAGTTTAGACGGACAGGCAGCAGATACGCAGTATTTT. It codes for CASLDGQAADTQYF.

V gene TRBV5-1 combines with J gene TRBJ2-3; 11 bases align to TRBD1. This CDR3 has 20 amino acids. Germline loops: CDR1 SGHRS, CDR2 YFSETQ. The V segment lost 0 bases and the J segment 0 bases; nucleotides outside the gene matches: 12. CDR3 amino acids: CASSLASGTGGYTSTDTQYF. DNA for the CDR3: TGCGCCAGCAGCTTGGCTTCCGGGACAGGGGGTTATACTAGCACAGATACGCAGTATTTT.

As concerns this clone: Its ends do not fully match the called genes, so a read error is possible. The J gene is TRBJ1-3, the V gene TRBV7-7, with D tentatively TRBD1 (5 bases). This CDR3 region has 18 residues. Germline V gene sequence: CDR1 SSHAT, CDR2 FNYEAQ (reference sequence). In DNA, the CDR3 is TGTGCTAGCAGCCCTAACCCTCTAGGGGCAGGCTCTGGAAACACCATATATTTT. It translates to CASSPNPLGAGSGNTIYF.

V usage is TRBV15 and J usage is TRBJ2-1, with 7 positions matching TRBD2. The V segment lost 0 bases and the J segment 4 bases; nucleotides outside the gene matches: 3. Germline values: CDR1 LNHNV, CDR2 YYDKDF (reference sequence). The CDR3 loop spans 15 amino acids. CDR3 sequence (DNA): TGTGCCACCAGCAGAGACGCTAGCGGATACAATGAGCAGTTCTTC. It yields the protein CATSRDASGYNEQFF.

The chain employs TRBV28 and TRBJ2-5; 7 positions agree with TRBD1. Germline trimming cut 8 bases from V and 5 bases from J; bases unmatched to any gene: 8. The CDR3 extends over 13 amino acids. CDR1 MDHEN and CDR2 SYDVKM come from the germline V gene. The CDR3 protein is CASGTGVVETQYF. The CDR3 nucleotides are TGTGCCAGCGGAACAGGGGTTGTGGAGACCCAGTACTTC.

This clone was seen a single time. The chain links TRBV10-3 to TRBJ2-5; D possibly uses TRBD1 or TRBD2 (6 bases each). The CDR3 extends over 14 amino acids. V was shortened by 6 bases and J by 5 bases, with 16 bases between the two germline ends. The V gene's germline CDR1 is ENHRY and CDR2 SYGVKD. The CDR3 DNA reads TGTGCCATCAGCTACGACCGGGGGCGGGAGACCCAGTACTTC. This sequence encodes CAISYDRGRETQYF.

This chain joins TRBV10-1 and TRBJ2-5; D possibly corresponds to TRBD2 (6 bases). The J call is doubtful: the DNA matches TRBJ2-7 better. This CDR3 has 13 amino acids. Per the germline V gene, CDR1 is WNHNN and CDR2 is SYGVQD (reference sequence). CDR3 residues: CASSEDGRHEQYF. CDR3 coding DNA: TGCGCCAGCAGTGAGGACGGGAGACACGAGCAGTACTTC.